This entry describes one T cell receptor (beta chain). The sample comes from a study of blood T cell repertoires in COVID-19. The trim removed 6 bases at V and 0 bases at J, leaving 4 bases unmatched. The germline CDR1 and CDR2 sequences are MRHNA and SNTAGT. The CDR3 covers 15 residues. Assay used: immunoSEQ multiplex PCR; TCRdb lists only in-frame clones, some missing. Here the sample spans some 140,000 clones, over 60% being singletons. The sample was peripheral blood. The chain uses TRBV6-4 and TRBJ2-1; 8 bases align to TRBD2. This receptor was identified in a man aged 80 or over with acute or convalescent COVID-19. CDR3 DNA sequence: TGTGCCAGCAGCCCCGGGGGGGGCTCCTACAATGAGCAGTTCTTC. Translating it yields CASSPGGGSYNEQFF.